Listed here are 9 T cell receptor beta chains from one sample, sequenced in a study of T cell responses to AZD1222 COVID-19 vaccine. Measured with immunoSEQ multiplex PCR; TCRdb has only the in-frame clones, and not every one. Found here are 130,000 to 150,000 clones, about 91% of them singletons; the top ten hold about 3.3%. The sample here was peripheral blood, taken on day 0 of MenACWY control vaccination. The receptor source for this set is an adult in good health.

The genes are TRBV7-2 and TRBJ1-1, with D hard to call. The CDR3 sequence is 15 residues long. Germline-derived CDR1 and CDR2 are SGHTA and FQGNSA. The germline V and J ends were trimmed by 0 bases and 1 base, with 9 bases remaining between them. In nucleotides, the CDR3 is TGTGCCAGCAGCTTAGCATGGTGGAGGAACACTGAAGCTTTCTTT. Amino acid sequence: CASSLAWWRNTEAFF.

This clone has just a few counts. This chain uses TRBV6-5 with TRBJ1-6; 8 positions match TRBD1. The J segment lost 9 bases and the V segment lost 6 bases, leaving 4 bases of the junction unmatched. Looked up from germline, CDR1 is MNHEY and CDR2 is SVGAGI. This CDR3 has 13 amino acids. The CDR3 DNA is TGTGCCAGCAGGTGGACAGGGAGTTCACCCCTCCACTTT. Protein product: CASRWTGSSPLHF.

This clone came up a few times. This chain joins TRBV5-4 and TRBJ2-5; unclear D gene. CDR3 length: 16 residues. V shed 0 bases and J shed 1 base, with 13 bases lying between them. In germline, CDR1 is SGHNT, CDR2 YYREEE (reference sequence). The CDR3 protein is CASSLDAAAIQETQYF. CDR3 DNA: TGTGCCAGCAGCTTGGACGCGGCAGCTATCCAAGAGACCCAGTACTTC.

V is TRBV4-1 and J is TRBJ1-5; 9 nucleotides match TRBD1. This CDR3 spans 15 amino acids. Germline V gene lookup returns CDR1 MGHRA and CDR2 YSYEKL. The V segment lost 2 bases and the J segment 5 bases; nucleotides outside the gene matches: 4. Here the CDR3 DNA reads TGCGCCAGCAGCCAAACGGACAGGGGTCATCAGCCCCAGCATTTT. It yields the protein CASSQTDRGHQPQHF.

V usage is TRBV29-1 and J usage is TRBJ2-3; D remains ambiguous. The CDR3 consists of 14 residues. Trimming shortened V by 7 bases and J by 1 base, and 15 bases separated the two germline ends. Germline CDR1 is SQVTM and CDR2 is ANQGSEA. The CDR3 coding sequence is TGCAGCGGAGTAATACGTCTGCGCACAGATACGCAGTATTTT. Residues: CSGVIRLRTDTQYF.

The chain employs TRBV7-9 and TRBJ1-5; TRBD1 matches 7 bases. CDR1 SEHNR and CDR2 FQNEAQ come from the germline V gene (reference sequence). The trim removed 5 bases at V and 4 bases at J, leaving 8 bases unmatched. The CDR3 has 15 residues. In nucleotides, the CDR3 is TGTGCCAGCAGCAGTGACAGGGTAGAGAATCAGCCCCAGCATTTT. Translation gives CASSSDRVENQPQHF.

This chain uses TRBV6-2 or TRBV6-3 with TRBJ2-4; D not certain. V was pared by 0 bases and J by 4 bases, with 10 bases between. CDR3 size: 15 residues. CDR1 MNHEY and CDR2 SVGEGT come from the germline V gene. The CDR3 DNA sequence: TGTGCCAGCAGTTACTCGACGGACCTTAAAAACATTCAGTACTTC. Its translation: CASSYSTDLKNIQYF.

The sample holds one count of this clone. This sequence joins TRBV30 and TRBJ2-3; the D gene is possibly TRBD2 (6 bases). Germline V gene lookup returns CDR1 GTSNPN and CDR2 SVGIG (reference sequence). V was cut by 6 bases and J by 0 bases, with 13 bases left in between. This CDR3 has 14 residues. CDR3 nucleotide sequence: TGTGCCTGTTCGCCGGGACTTAGCACAGATACGCAGTATTTT. Protein sequence: CACSPGLSTDTQYF.

CDR3 region: CATSDPGGYGYTF. The CDR3 DNA sequence: TGTGCCACCAGTGACCCCGGCGGTTATGGCTACACCTTC. The rearrangement uses TRBV24-1 and TRBJ1-2, with D unresolved. V was pared by 4 bases and J by 5 bases, with 10 bases between. Germline CDR1 reads KGHDR; CDR2 reads SFDVKD. This CDR3 region has 13 residues.